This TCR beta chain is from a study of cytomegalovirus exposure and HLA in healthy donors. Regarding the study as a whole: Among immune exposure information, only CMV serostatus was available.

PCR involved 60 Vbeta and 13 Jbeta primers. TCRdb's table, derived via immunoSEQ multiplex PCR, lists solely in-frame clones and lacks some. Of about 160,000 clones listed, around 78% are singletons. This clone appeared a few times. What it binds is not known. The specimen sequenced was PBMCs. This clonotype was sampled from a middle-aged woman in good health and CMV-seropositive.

CDR3: CASSGQTVTHSPLHF. The CDR3 DNA reads as TGCGCCAGCAGCGGCCAGACAGTCACTCATTCACCCCTCCACTTT. The chain uses TRBV4-3 and TRBJ1-6; tentatively, D is TRBD1 (5 bases). Germline loops: CDR1 LGHNA, CDR2 YSLEER. The V end was cut by 5 bases, the J end by 8 bases, with 16 bases between. CDR3 length: 15 amino acids.